This is a list of T cell receptor beta chains from one sample in a study of OX40 agonist ivuxolimab in advanced cancers. This table comes from immunoSEQ multiplex PCR, and its TCRdb copy is limited to in-frame clones, with some not included. The data show tens of thousands of clones, with around 80% seen just once and around 4.5% held by the top ten. This specimen consisted of CD4+ or CD8+ T cells sorted from blood, obtained in a trial of the OX40 agonist ivuxolimab. These receptors were taken from an adult with an advanced solid tumor such as melanoma, head and neck, liver or kidney cancer. Both conserved end residues are part of each CDR3. Each record gives: J gene, CDR3 length, V gene, D gene, clone size, CDR3 protein, CDR3 DNA. The D gene is left open where the match is weak. A clone size is listed for some rows: how often the clone was seen (once, few, many), or a class if it is expanded.

J gene: TRBJ1-5
CDR3 length: 14
V gene: TRBV11-2
D gene: NA
clone size: NA
CDR3 protein: CASSLDRYNQPQHF
CDR3 DNA: TGTGCCAGCAGCTTAGACAGGTACAATCAGCCCCAGCATTTT

J gene: TRBJ1-4
CDR3 length: 15
V gene: TRBV4-1
D gene: NA
clone size: once
CDR3 protein: CASSQEMGRNEKLFF
CDR3 DNA: TGCGCCAGCAGCCAAGAGATGGGTAGGAATGAAAAACTGTTTTTT

J gene: TRBJ1-2
CDR3 length: 16
V gene: TRBV7-2
D gene: TRBD1
clone size: NA
CDR3 protein: CASSLGGGRRRNGYTF
CDR3 DNA: TGTGCCAGCAGCTTGGGAGGGGGCCGTAGGAGGAATGGCTACACCTTC

J gene: TRBJ2-5
CDR3 length: 13
V gene: TRBV7-2
D gene: TRBD1
clone size: NA
CDR3 protein: CASSPDRGRTQYF
CDR3 DNA: TGTGCCAGCAGCCCGGACAGGGGGCGGACCCAGTACTTC

J gene: TRBJ1-2
CDR3 length: 11
V gene: TRBV2
D gene: NA
clone size: NA
CDR3 protein: CASTENYGYTF
CDR3 DNA: TGTGCCAGCACAGAGAACTATGGCTACACCTTC

J gene: TRBJ2-1
CDR3 length: 15
V gene: TRBV10-1
D gene: NA
clone size: NA
CDR3 protein: CASSEVRSSYNEQFF
CDR3 DNA: TGCGCCAGCAGTGAGGTTAGAAGCTCCTACAATGAGCAGTTCTTC

J gene: TRBJ2-3
CDR3 length: 14
V gene: TRBV29-1
D gene: NA
clone size: once
CDR3 protein: CSVGQGGGTDTQYF
CDR3 DNA: TGCAGCGTTGGTCAGGGGGGCGGGACAGATACGCAGTATTTT

J gene: TRBJ2-1
CDR3 length: 15
V gene: TRBV11-3
D gene: TRBD1
clone size: NA
CDR3 protein: CASSLDRGLHNEQFF
CDR3 DNA: TGTGCCAGCAGCCTGGACAGGGGGCTTCACAATGAGCAGTTCTTC

J gene: TRBJ2-6
CDR3 length: 19
V gene: TRBV5-1
D gene: NA
clone size: NA
CDR3 protein: CASSLVGGQGVSGANVLTF
CDR3 DNA: TGCGCCAGCAGCTTGGTTGGGGGGCAGGGTGTGTCTGGGGCCAACGTCCTGACTTTC

J gene: TRBJ2-2
CDR3 length: 15
V gene: TRBV6-5
D gene: NA
clone size: NA
CDR3 protein: CASSREGAGTGELFF
CDR3 DNA: TGTGCCAGCAGCCGGGAGGGGGCTGGGACCGGGGAGCTGTTTTTT

J gene: TRBJ1-5
CDR3 length: 14
V gene: TRBV27
D gene: TRBD1
clone size: NA
CDR3 protein: CASSRDRGREPQHF
CDR3 DNA: TGTGCCAGCAGTCGAGACAGGGGTCGAGAGCCCCAGCATTTT

J gene: TRBJ2-1
CDR3 length: 14
V gene: TRBV2
D gene: NA
clone size: NA
CDR3 protein: CASTVLTSSNEQFF
CDR3 DNA: TGTGCCAGCACAGTCTTAACTAGTAGCAATGAGCAGTTCTTC

J gene: TRBJ1-5
CDR3 length: 13
V gene: TRBV6-5
D gene: NA
clone size: NA
CDR3 protein: CASSYVAGQPQHF
CDR3 DNA: TGTGCCAGCAGTTACGTTGCGGGGCAGCCCCAGCATTTT

J gene: TRBJ2-7
CDR3 length: 15
V gene: TRBV27
D gene: TRBD1
clone size: NA
CDR3 protein: CASSPSGTGSYEQYF
CDR3 DNA: TGTGCCAGCAGTCCGTCCGGGACAGGGTCTTACGAGCAGTACTTC

J gene: TRBJ2-1
CDR3 length: 17
V gene: TRBV7-2
D gene: TRBD2
clone size: NA
CDR3 protein: CASSSRTSGGVYNEQFF
CDR3 DNA: TGTGCCAGCAGCTCGAGGACTAGCGGGGGGGTCTACAATGAGCAGTTCTTC

J gene: TRBJ2-1
CDR3 length: 16
V gene: TRBV19
D gene: TRBD2
clone size: NA
CDR3 protein: CASSSPRTSGRGEQFF
CDR3 DNA: TGTGCCAGTAGTAGCCCCAGGACTAGCGGGAGGGGTGAGCAGTTCTTC

J gene: TRBJ2-7
CDR3 length: 14
V gene: TRBV28
D gene: TRBD2
clone size: NA
CDR3 protein: CASLGAGALYEQYF
CDR3 DNA: TGTGCCAGCCTAGGAGCGGGAGCGCTCTACGAGCAGTACTTC

J gene: TRBJ2-7
CDR3 length: 13
V gene: TRBV19
D gene: TRBD2
clone size: NA
CDR3 protein: CASSITSGYEQYF
CDR3 DNA: TGTGCCAGTAGTATAACTAGCGGCTACGAGCAGTACTTC

J gene: TRBJ2-1
CDR3 length: 17
V gene: TRBV10-1
D gene: TRBD2
clone size: NA
CDR3 protein: CASSRAGGPRSYNEQFF
CDR3 DNA: TGCGCCAGCAGTCGAGCGGGGGGGCCTAGGTCCTACAATGAACAGTTCTTC